This T cell receptor beta chain was identified during a study of cytotoxic CD8 clonotypes in ibrutinib-treated CLL. Study-wide background: The authors obtained response samples at a median of roughly twelve months of treatment, range 6 to 36. Sample averages reached 255,043 productive templates and 94,082 productive rearrangements.

In this sample, this clone turned up a few times. Its target is not known. CDR1 LNHNV and CDR2 YYDKDF come from the germline V gene (reference sequence). The CDR3 is 13 amino acids. V lost 4 bases and J lost 4; bases outside the gene matches: 2. The assay was immunoSEQ multiplex PCR, and TCRdb's table has in-frame clones only and misses some. The table has approximately 210,000 clones, around 72% seen once. Study-wide results and caveats: Investigators sampled sustained-remission and progressing patients at differing times.

Around 2.2 micrograms of genomic DNA came from cryopreserved PBMCs for TCR beta libraries. The receptor was isolated from a human donor with chronic lymphocytic leukemia. The rearrangement uses TRBV15 and TRBJ2-7; 9 nucleotides agree with TRBD2. The material was PBMCs, obtained after 24 months of ibrutinib treatment. The CDR3 DNA reads TGTGCCACCAGCATAGCGGGAGATTACGAGCAGTACTTC. This sequence encodes CATSIAGDYEQYF.